The 28 T cell receptor beta chains listed next were all sequenced from one sample in a study of CD4 T cells in relation to SARS-CoV-2 and coronaviruses. Their antigen targets remain unknown. The method was immunoSEQ multiplex PCR; TCRdb's version includes in-frame clones alone and lacks a portion of them. The repertoire includes 20,000 to 25,000 clones, about 70% of them detected once, and around 12% sits in the top ten. Before the COVID-19 pandemic, during about 2010-2019, CD4+ T cells were taken from unexposed donors. After roughly 9 days of culture, CD4+ T cells were isolated. Sequencing used CD4+ T cells from PBMCs, cultured in vitro. All receptors come from a human donor in good health.

This sequence joins TRBV9 and TRBJ2-7, with 10 bases aligning to TRBD1. The CDR3 is 14 amino acids. Germline V gene sequence: CDR1 SGDLS, CDR2 YYNGEE. V trimming: 3 bases; J trimming: 6 bases; junction bases outside the gene matches: 6. The CDR3 protein is CASSALTGGGEQYF. The CDR3 DNA reads TGTGCCAGCAGCGCCTTGACAGGGGGCGGCGAGCAGTACTTC.

The CDR3 here is CASSLDRGYGYTF. In nucleotides, the CDR3 is TGTGCCAGCAGTTTGGACAGGGGATATGGCTACACCTTC. V and J are TRBV28 and TRBJ1-2; 9 nucleotides line up with TRBD1. Germline V gene sequence: CDR1 MDHEN, CDR2 SYDVKM. J was trimmed by 5 bases and V by 3 bases; bases with no gene match: 1. This CDR3 has 13 amino acids.

This clone was seen more than once but under ten times. This chain uses TRBV3-1 (or the pseudogene TRBV3-2) with TRBJ2-3, with 14 bases identical to TRBD2. Germline V gene sequence: CDR1 LGHDT, CDR2 YNNKEL (reference sequence). The CDR3 extends over 17 amino acids. Trimming at V came to 0 bases and at J to 6 bases, leaving 5 bases not matched to a gene. For the CDR3, the DNA is TGTGCCAGCAGCCAAGAAGGGACTAGCGGGAGCATGGATACGCAGTATTTT. Its protein is CASSQEGTSGSMDTQYF.

The V call is TRBV2, the J call TRBJ1-1; D is uncertain. V was shortened by 4 bases and J by 0 bases, with 12 bases between the two germline ends. CDR1 is SNHLY and CDR2 is FYNNEI in the germline V gene. This CDR3 comprises 15 residues. CDR3 loop: CASSGIDTLNTEAFF. The CDR3 DNA reads TGTGCCAGCAGTGGAATTGACACCTTGAACACTGAAGCTTTCTTT.

This chain joins TRBV7-2 and TRBJ2-6; D uncertain. Deletions cut 3 bases from V and 1 base from J, with 4 bases between. The germline gives CDR1 SGHTA, CDR2 FQGNSA. The CDR3 loop spans 14 amino acids. In DNA, the CDR3 is TGTGCCAGCAGCTTGAGTTCTGGGGCCAACGTCCTGACTTTC. This encodes CASSLSSGANVLTF. The whole variable domain, filled in from reference TRBV7-2 and TRBJ2-6, reads GAGVSQSPSNKVTEKGKDVELRCDPISGHTALYWYRQSLGQGLEFLIYFQGNSAPDKSGLPSDRFSAERTGGSVSTLTIQRTQQEDSAVYLCASSLSSGANVLTFGAGSRLTVL.

This clone came up a few times. V is TRBV12-3 or TRBV12-4 and J is TRBJ2-7, with 7 bases fitting TRBD2. The CDR3 length is 12 residues. CDR3 loop: CAHGGSSYEQYF. In DNA, the CDR3 is TGTGCTCATGGCGGGAGCTCCTACGAGCAGTACTTC.

The chain employs TRBV11-2 and TRBJ1-2; possible D gene TRBD1, 6 bases. The CDR3 is made up of 16 amino acids. V was clipped by 3 bases and J by 2 bases, with 16 bases between them. Germline values: CDR1 SGHAT, CDR2 FQNNGV. CDR3 region: CASSLGLGQKNYGYTF. Here the CDR3 DNA reads TGTGCCAGCAGCTTGGGATTAGGACAGAAGAACTATGGCTACACCTTC.

This chain uses TRBV7-9 with TRBJ1-5; TRBD1 might be the D (5 bases). Germline lookup yields CDR1 SEHNR and CDR2 FQNEAQ (reference sequence). V lost 2 bases and J lost 0, with 8 bases in between. This CDR3 has 15 residues. Written as DNA, the CDR3 is TGTGCCAGCAGCTTATCGGGGGATAGCAATCAGCCCCAGCATTTT. It encodes CASSLSGDSNQPQHF.

In this sample, this clone turned up a few times. The chain links TRBV6-5 to TRBJ2-7; 8 bases match TRBD2. This CDR3 is built from 13 residues. The germline CDR1 and CDR2 sequences are MNHEY and SVGAGI. V lost 8 bases and J lost 2; bases outside the gene matches: 5. This CDR3 is CASGPTSAYEQYF. The CDR3 region has the DNA TGTGCCAGCGGACCGACTAGCGCCTACGAGCAGTACTTC.

V gene TRBV3-1 (or the pseudogene TRBV3-2) combines with J gene TRBJ2-3; D possibly uses TRBD1 or TRBD2 (6 bases each). The CDR3 has 15 residues. The germline CDR1 and CDR2 sequences are LGHDT and YNNKEL (reference sequence). V was trimmed by 0 bases and J by 4 bases, leaving 11 bases between them. CDR3 sequence (DNA): TGTGCCAGCAGCCAAGAGACGGGGGCCCCAGATACGCAGTATTTT. As protein: CASSQETGAPDTQYF.

This chain uses TRBV10-3 with TRBJ1-1; TRBD1 matches 7 bases. There are 14 residues in the CDR3. The V gene's germline CDR1 is ENHRY and CDR2 SYGVKD. Trimming at V came to 4 bases and at J to 3 bases, leaving 5 bases not matched to a gene. CDR3 loop: CAISGRGMDTEAFF. The DNA for the CDR3 is TGTGCCATCAGTGGCAGGGGGATGGACACTGAAGCTTTCTTT.

The rearrangement joins TRBV6-5 to TRBJ2-2; maybe TRBD1 (5 bases). Trimming removed 2 bases at V and 6 bases at J, with 13 bases between. There are 15 residues in the CDR3. Germline V CDR1 and CDR2: MNHEY, SVGAGI. Here the CDR3 DNA reads TGTGCCAGCAGTTACCGCAGGGAACGCTCCGGGGAGCTGTTTTTT. It translates to CASSYRRERSGELFF.

The chain carries TRBV19 and TRBJ2-1; 12 bases fit TRBD2. The CDR3 is 15 amino acids. Germline CDR1 LNHDA, CDR2 SQIVND (reference sequence). V gave up 3 bases and J gave up 4 bases; unmatched junction bases: 1. This CDR3 is CASSIGLAGYNEQFF. The CDR3, as DNA: TGTGCCAGTAGTATCGGACTAGCGGGATACAATGAGCAGTTCTTC.

This clone was counted between two and nine times. V gene TRBV7-9 combines with J gene TRBJ2-2, with D unclear. Germline assignment: CDR1 SEHNR and CDR2 FQNEAQ (reference sequence). This CDR3 spans 14 amino acids. V was pared by 2 bases and J by 7 bases, with 11 bases between. The CDR3 nucleotides are TGTGCCAGCAGCTTACAAGTCGGAGTCGGGGAGCTGTTTTTT. Translated, it gives CASSLQVGVGELFF.

The gene calls are TRBV27 and TRBJ2-7; D unclear. Trimming removed 4 bases from V and 0 bases from J, with 13 bases in between. This CDR3 has 15 amino acids. Per germline, CDR1 MNHEY and CDR2 SMNVEV (reference sequence). CDR3 bases: TGTGCCAGCAGTTGGCGAAGATCCTACTCCTACGAGCAGTACTTC. Protein product: CASSWRRSYSYEQYF.

CDR3 in DNA: TGTGCCAGCAGTACTACTAGCGGGAGGTACAATGAGCAGTTCTTC. Amino acids: CASSTTSGRYNEQFF. The chain links TRBV25-1 to TRBJ2-1, with TRBD2 matching over 12 bases. V trimming: 5 bases; J trimming: 4 bases; junction bases outside the gene matches: 3. Germline V lookup: CDR1 MGHDK, CDR2 SYGVNS. The CDR3 has 15 amino acids.

The chain recombines TRBV2 with TRBJ1-5; 9 bases line up with TRBD1. After removal of 4 bases from V and 8 bases from J, the junction contained 3 bases not matched to a gene. Germline lookup yields CDR1 SNHLY and CDR2 FYNNEI. The CDR3 length is 13 residues. As DNA, the CDR3 is TGTGCCAGCAGTGCCGGGACAGGGAAGCCCCAGCATTTT. Translated, it gives CASSAGTGKPQHF.

V usage is TRBV28 and J usage is TRBJ2-5, with 8 bases matching TRBD1. The germline V gene has CDR1 MDHEN and CDR2 SYDVKM. This CDR3 contains 15 residues. Germline trimming cut 4 bases from V and 5 bases from J; bases unmatched to any gene: 9. The CDR3 sequence: CASSSTGDRRETQYF. The CDR3 coding sequence is TGTGCCAGCAGTTCGACAGGGGATAGGCGGGAGACCCAGTACTTC.

The rearrangement uses TRBV6-1 and TRBJ1-5, with unresolved D. There are 15 residues in the CDR3. The germline V gene encodes CDR1 MNHNS and CDR2 SASEGT. The V and J ends lost 1 base and 7 bases respectively, with 14 bases between them. The CDR3 here is CASSEGNTMMQPQHF. CDR3 nucleotide sequence: TGTGCCAGCAGTGAAGGTAACACCATGATGCAGCCCCAGCATTTT.

The chain joins TRBV9 to TRBJ2-1, with 11 bases lining up with TRBD2. CDR3 length: 19 residues. The germline gives CDR1 SGDLS, CDR2 YYNGEE. J was trimmed by 7 bases and V by 3 bases; bases with no gene match: 18. In nucleotides, the CDR3 is TGTGCCAGCAGCGGAATCGGGGGACTAGCGGCACAAGGTGGGAATGAGCAGTTCTTC. Protein product: CASSGIGGLAAQGGNEQFF.

This chain links TRBV19 with TRBJ1-1; D gene ambiguous. Trimming pared 6 bases from V and 7 bases from J, leaving 18 bases between. The CDR3 runs 14 residues. Per the germline V gene, CDR1 is LNHDA and CDR2 is SQIVND (reference sequence). CDR3 region: CASRSPGSNDEAFF. DNA for the CDR3: TGTGCCAGTAGAAGCCCGGGATCAAATGATGAAGCTTTCTTT.

This chain joins TRBV5-1 and TRBJ2-7; no clear D gene. The CDR3 is 14 residues long. Germline CDR1 is SGHRS and CDR2 is YFSETQ. The V and J ends lost 0 bases and 0 bases respectively, with 7 bases between them. The CDR3 DNA sequence: TGCGCCAGCAGCTTGGTGGCGGTCTCCTACGAGCAGTACTTC. Amino acids: CASSLVAVSYEQYF.

The rearrangement uses TRBV19 and TRBJ1-5, with 7 positions matching TRBD1. This CDR3 is built from 16 residues. Germline CDR1 LNHDA, CDR2 SQIVND (reference sequence). V was pared by 5 bases and J by 6 bases, with 13 bases of the junction left unmatched. Written as DNA, the CDR3 is TGTGCCAGTAGTGCTAACACAGGGGTGTGGGGTCAGCCCCAGCATTTT. As protein: CASSANTGVWGQPQHF. Using reference TRBV19 and TRBJ1-5 for the parts outside the CDR3, the full variable domain is DGGITQSPKYLFRKEGQNVTLSCEQNLNHDAMYWYRQDPGQGLRLIYYSQIVNDFQKGDIAEGYSVSREKKESFPLTVTSAQKNPTAFYLCASSANTGVWGQPQHFGDGTRLSIL.

This chain links TRBV19 with TRBJ2-1; no clear D gene. The CDR3 sequence is 13 residues long. Trimming shortened V by 3 bases and J by 6 bases, and 9 bases separated the two germline ends. The germline V gene encodes CDR1 LNHDA and CDR2 SQIVND (reference sequence). CDR3 DNA sequence: TGTGCCAGTAGTATTTCCAGGAGCAATGAGCAGTTCTTC. Translating it yields CASSISRSNEQFF.

The rearrangement links TRBV12-5 to TRBJ2-5; D is unresolved. V gave up 0 bases and J gave up 4 bases, with 6 bases separating them. The CDR3 contains 13 residues. CDR1 and CDR2 (germline): LGHNT, FRNRAP. The CDR3 DNA sequence: TGTGCTAGTGGTTTGGTACCTCTAGAGACCCAGTACTTC. Its translation: CASGLVPLETQYF.

This clone was recorded only once. The CDR3 DNA reads TGCGCCAGCAGCTTGGCCAGGGCTGGCGGCGAGCAGTACTTC. This gives the protein CASSLARAGGEQYF. V gene TRBV5-1 combines with J gene TRBJ2-7; tentatively, D is TRBD1 (5 bases). Germline V gene data show CDR1 as SGHRS and CDR2 as YFSETQ. The CDR3 runs to 14 residues. V lost 0 bases and J 6 bases, leaving 13 bases between the germline ends.

This clone was counted only a few times. The chain uses TRBV10-1 and TRBJ2-1; weak D call: TRBD1 (5 bases). Deletions cut 4 bases from V and 4 bases from J, with 14 bases between. Germline CDR1 and CDR2: WNHNN and SYGVQD (reference sequence). There are 15 residues in the CDR3. The CDR3: CASSVVLGDYNEQFF. CDR3 DNA sequence: TGCGCCAGCAGTGTAGTCCTAGGGGATTACAATGAGCAGTTCTTC.

The rearrangement uses TRBV28 and TRBJ2-5; weak D call: TRBD2 (7 bases). V lost 5 bases and J lost 6, with 19 bases in between. This CDR3 spans 15 amino acids. Looked up from germline, CDR1 is MDHEN and CDR2 is SYDVKM. CDR3 bases: TGTGCCAGCAGTGCAGGGGACCGACTAGCTAAGACCCAGTACTTC. Translated: CASSAGDRLAKTQYF.